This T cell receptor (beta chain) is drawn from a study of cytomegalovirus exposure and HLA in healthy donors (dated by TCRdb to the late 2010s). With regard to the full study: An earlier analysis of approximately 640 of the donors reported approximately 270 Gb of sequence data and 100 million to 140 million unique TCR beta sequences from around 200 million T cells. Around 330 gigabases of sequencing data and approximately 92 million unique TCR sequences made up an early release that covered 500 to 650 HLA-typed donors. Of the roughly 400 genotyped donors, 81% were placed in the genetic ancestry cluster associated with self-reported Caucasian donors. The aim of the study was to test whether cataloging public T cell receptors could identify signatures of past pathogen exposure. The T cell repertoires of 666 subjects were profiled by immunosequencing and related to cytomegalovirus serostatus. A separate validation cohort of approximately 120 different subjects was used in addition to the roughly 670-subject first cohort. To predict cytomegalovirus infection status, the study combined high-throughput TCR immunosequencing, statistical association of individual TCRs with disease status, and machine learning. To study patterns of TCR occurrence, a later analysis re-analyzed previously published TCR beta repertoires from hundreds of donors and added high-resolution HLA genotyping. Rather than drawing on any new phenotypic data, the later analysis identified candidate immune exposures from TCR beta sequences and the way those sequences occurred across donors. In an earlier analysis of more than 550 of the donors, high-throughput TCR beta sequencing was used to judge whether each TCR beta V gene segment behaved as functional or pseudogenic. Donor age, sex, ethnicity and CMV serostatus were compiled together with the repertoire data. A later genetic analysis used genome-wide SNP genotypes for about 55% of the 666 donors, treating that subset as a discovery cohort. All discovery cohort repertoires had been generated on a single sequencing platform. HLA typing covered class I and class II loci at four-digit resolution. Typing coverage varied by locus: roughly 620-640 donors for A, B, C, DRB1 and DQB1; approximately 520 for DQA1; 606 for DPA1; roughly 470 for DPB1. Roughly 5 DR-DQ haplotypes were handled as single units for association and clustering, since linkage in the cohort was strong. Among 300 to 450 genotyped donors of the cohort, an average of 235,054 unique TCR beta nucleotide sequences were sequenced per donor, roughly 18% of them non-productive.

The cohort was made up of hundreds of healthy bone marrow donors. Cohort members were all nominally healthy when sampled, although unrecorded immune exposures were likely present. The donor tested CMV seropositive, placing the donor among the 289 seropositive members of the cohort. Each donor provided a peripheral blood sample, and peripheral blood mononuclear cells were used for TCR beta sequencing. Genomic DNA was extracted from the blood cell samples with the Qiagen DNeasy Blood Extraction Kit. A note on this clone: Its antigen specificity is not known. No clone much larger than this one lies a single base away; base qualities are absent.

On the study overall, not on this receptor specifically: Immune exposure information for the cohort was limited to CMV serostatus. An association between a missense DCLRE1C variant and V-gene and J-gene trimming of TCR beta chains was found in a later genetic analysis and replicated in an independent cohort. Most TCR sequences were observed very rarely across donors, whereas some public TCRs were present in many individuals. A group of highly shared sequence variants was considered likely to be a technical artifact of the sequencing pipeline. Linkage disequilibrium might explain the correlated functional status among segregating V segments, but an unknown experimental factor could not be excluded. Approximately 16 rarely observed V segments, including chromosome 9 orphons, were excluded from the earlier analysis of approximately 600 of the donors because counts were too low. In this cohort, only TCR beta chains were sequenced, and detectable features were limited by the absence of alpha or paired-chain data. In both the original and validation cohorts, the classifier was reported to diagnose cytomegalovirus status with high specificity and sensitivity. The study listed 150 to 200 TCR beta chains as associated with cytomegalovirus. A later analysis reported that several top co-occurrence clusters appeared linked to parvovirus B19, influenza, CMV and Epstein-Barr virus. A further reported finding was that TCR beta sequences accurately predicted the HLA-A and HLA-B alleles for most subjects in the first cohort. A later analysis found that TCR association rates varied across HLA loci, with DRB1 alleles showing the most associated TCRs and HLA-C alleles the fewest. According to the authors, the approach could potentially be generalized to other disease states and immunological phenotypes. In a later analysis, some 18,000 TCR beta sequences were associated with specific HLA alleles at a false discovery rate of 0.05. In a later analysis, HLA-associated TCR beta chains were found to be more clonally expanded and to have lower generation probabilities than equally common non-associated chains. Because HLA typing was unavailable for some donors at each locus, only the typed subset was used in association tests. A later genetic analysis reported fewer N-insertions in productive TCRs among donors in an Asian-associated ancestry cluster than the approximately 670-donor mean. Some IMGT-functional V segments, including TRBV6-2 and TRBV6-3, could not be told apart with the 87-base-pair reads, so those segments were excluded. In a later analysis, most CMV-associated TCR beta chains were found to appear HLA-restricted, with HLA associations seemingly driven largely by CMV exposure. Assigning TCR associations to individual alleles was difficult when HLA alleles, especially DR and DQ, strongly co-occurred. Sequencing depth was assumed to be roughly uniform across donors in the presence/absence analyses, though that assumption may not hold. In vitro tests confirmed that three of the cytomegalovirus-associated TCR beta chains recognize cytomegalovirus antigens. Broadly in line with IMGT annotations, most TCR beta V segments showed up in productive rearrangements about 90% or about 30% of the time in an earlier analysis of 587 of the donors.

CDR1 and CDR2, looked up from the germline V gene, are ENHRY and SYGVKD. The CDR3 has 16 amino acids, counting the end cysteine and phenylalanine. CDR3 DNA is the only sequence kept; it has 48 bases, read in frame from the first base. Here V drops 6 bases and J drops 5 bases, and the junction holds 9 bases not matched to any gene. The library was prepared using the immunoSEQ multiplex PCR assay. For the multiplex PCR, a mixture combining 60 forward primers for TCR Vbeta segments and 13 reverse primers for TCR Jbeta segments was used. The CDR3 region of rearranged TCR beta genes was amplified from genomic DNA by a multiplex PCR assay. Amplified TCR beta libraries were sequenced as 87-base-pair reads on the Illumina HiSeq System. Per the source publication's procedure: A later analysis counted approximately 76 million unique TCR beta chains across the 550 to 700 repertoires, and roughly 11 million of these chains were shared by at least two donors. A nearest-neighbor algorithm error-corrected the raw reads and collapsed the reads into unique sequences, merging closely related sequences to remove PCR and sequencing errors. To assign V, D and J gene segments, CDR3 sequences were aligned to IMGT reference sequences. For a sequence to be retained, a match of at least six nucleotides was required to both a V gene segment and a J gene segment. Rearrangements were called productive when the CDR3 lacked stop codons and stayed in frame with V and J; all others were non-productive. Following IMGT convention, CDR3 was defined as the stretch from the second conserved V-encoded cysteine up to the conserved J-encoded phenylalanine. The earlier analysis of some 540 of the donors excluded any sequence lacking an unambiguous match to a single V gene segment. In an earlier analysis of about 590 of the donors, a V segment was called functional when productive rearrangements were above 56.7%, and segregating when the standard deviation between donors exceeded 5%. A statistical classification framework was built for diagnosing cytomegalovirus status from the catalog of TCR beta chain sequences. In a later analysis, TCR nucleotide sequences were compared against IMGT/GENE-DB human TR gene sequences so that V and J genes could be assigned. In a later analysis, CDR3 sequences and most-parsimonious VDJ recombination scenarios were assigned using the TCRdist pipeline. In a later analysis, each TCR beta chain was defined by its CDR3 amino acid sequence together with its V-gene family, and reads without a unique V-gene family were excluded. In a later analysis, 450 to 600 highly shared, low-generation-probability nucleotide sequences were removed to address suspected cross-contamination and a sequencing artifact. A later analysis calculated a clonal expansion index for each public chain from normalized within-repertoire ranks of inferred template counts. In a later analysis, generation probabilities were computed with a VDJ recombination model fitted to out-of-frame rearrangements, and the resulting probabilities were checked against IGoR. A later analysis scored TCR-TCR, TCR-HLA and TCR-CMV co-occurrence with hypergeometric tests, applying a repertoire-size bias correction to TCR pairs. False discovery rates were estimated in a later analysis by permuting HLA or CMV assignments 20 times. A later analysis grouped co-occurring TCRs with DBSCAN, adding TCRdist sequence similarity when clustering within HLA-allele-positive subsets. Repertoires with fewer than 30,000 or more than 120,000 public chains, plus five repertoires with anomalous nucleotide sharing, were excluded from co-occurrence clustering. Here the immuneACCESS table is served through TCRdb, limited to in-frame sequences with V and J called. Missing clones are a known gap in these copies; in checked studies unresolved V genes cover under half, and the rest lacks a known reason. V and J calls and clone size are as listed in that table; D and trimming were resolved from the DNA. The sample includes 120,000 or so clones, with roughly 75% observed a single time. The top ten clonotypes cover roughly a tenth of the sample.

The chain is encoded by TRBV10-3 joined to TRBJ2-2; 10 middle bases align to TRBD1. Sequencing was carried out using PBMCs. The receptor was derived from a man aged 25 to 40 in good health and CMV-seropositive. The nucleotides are TGTGCCATCAGCCCAGGGACAGGGGTGAGGACCGGGGAGCTGTTTTTT. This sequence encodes CAISPGTGVRTGELFF.